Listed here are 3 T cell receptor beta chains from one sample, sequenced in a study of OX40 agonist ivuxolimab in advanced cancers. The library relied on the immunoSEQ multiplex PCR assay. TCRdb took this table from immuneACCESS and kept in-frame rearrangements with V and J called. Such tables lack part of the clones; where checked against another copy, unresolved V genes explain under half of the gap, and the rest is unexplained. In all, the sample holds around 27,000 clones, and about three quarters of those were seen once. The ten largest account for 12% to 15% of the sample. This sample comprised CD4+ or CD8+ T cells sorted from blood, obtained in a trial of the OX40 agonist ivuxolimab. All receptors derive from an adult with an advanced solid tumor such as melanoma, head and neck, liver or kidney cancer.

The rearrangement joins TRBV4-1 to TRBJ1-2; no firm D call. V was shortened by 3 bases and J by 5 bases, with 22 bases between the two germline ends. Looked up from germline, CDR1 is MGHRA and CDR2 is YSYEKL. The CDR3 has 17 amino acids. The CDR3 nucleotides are TGCGCCAGCAGCCAGATTCGGGCTACTATTGATTGGTATGGCTACACCTTC. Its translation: CASSQIRATIDWYGYTF.

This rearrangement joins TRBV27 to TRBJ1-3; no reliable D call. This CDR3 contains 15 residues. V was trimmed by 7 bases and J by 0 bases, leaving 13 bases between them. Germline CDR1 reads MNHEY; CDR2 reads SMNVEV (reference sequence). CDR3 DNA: TGTGCCAGCAAGCCCGACGGTAACTCTGGAAACACCATATATTTT. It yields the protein CASKPDGNSGNTIYF.

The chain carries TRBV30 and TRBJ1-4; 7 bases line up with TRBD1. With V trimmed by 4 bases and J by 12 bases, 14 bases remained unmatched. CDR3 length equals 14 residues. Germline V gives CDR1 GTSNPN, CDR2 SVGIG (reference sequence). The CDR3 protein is CAWTSIGGGGELFF. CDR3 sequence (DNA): TGTGCCTGGACCTCTATAGGGGGCGGTGGGGAACTGTTTTTT.